These 6 T cell receptor beta chains originate from one sample sequenced in a study of CD8 T cells in ankylosing spondylitis. TCRdb reanalysed the 5' RACE reads using MiXCR and keeps one entry per CDR3 protein. The sample shows about 360,000 distinct CDR3 sequences, 20% of them seen only once. Sequencing used blood, either unsorted or a sorted T cell fraction (not recorded which). The receptors were gathered from a male donor with ankylosing spondylitis or in good health (not recorded which).

CDR3 residues: CASSLRLAGGDTGELFF. The CDR3, as DNA: TGTGCCAGCAGTTTACGGCTAGCGGGGGGTGACACCGGGGAGCTGTTTTTT. The chain links TRBV12-3 or TRBV12-4 to TRBJ2-2; TRBD2 matches 11 bases. V lost 2 bases to trimming and J lost 3 bases; unmatched junction nucleotides: 5. The CDR3 sequence is 17 residues long.

The chain links TRBV29-1 to TRBJ2-7; 7 nucleotides agree with TRBD1. CDR1 and CDR2 (germline): SQVTM, ANQGSEA. With V trimmed by 1 base and J by 4 bases, 4 bases remained unmatched. This CDR3 region has 13 residues. CDR3 sequence: CSVEGTGRYEQYF. In DNA, the CDR3 is TGCAGCGTTGAAGGGACAGGACGGTACGAGCAGTACTTC.

This clonotype was counted only a few times. V is TRBV6-5 and J is TRBJ2-5, with a tentative D call TRBD2 (6 bases). This CDR3 spans 13 amino acids. Germline CDR1 MNHEY, CDR2 SVGAGI. Trimming removed 1 base from V and 7 bases from J, with 10 bases in between. The CDR3 coding sequence is TGTGCCAGCAGTTACTTTCAGGAGGGGACCCAGTACTTC. It encodes CASSYFQEGTQYF.

The V call is TRBV12-3 or TRBV12-4, the J call TRBJ2-1; no definite D call. The length of the CDR3 is 16 residues. V was pared by 5 bases and J by 5 bases, with 19 bases between. The CDR3: CASSPPRSWADNEQFF. CDR3 nucleotide sequence: TGTGCCAGCAGTCCTCCCCGGTCGTGGGCGGACAATGAGCAGTTCTTC.

The chain is built from TRBV7-9 and TRBJ2-7; D gene uncertain. The V end lost 1 base, the J end lost 9 bases, and 19 bases lay between the germline ends. The CDR3 runs to 15 residues. Germline V gene sequence: CDR1 SEHNR, CDR2 FQNEAQ (reference sequence). For the CDR3, the DNA is TGTGCCAGCAGCTTAGGGGTATTAGGTGCTGACCGGCAGTACTTC. Protein sequence: CASSLGVLGADRQYF.

This clonotype was seen more than once but under ten times. The V gene is TRBV12-3 or TRBV12-4, the J gene TRBJ2-4; D not resolved. Trimming removed 5 bases from V and 3 bases from J, with 11 bases in between. The CDR3 contains 14 residues. CDR3 in DNA: TGTGCCAGCAGTGCCCGTAAGGACAAAAACATTCAGTACTTC. Residues: CASSARKDKNIQYF.